Below are 13 T cell receptor beta chains sequenced from a single sample in a study of cytomegalovirus exposure and HLA in healthy donors. Amplification used 60 Vbeta primers and 13 Jbeta primers. Sequencing used immunoSEQ multiplex PCR; TCRdb keeps in-frame clones, though not all of them. The sample includes about 190,000 clones, around 77% seen only once; the top ten take roughly 1.5%. Sequencing was performed on PBMCs. The source of these receptors is a woman between 18 and 29 years old in good health and CMV-seronegative.

This chain links TRBV30 with TRBJ2-7, with TRBD2 matching over 14 bases. The length of the CDR3 is 14 residues. Germline CDR1 GTSNPN, CDR2 SVGIG (reference sequence). V shed 5 bases, J shed 4 bases, and the junction held 4 bases outside the gene matches. The CDR3 loop reads CAWGTSGSQYEQYF. As DNA, the CDR3 is TGTGCCTGGGGGACTAGCGGGAGCCAGTACGAGCAGTACTTC.

This chain connects TRBV2 to TRBJ2-7, with 11 bases matching TRBD2. Germline CDR1 is SNHLY and CDR2 is FYNNEI. The V gene end was trimmed by 4 bases and the J gene end by 2 bases; junction bases not matched to a gene: 10. The CDR3 is 17 residues long. The CDR3 here is CASSALQLAGDTYEQYF. The CDR3 nucleotides read TGTGCCAGCAGTGCACTTCAACTAGCGGGAGATACCTACGAGCAGTACTTC.

This clone has a single count. The V and J genes are TRBV7-8 and TRBJ1-1, with 10 bases fitting TRBD1. The CDR3 extends over 15 amino acids. Germline lookup yields CDR1 SGHVS and CDR2 FQNEAQ. Trimming cost V 6 bases and J 4 bases; bases outside gene matches: 8. This chain's CDR3 is CASRRAGQGSTEAFF. The CDR3 DNA sequence: TGTGCCAGCAGGCGCGCGGGACAGGGGAGCACTGAAGCTTTCTTT. The variable domain in full, completed from reference TRBV7-8 and TRBJ1-1, reads GAGVSQSPRYKVAKRGQDVALRCDPISGHVSLFWYQQALGQGPEFLTYFQNEAQLDKSGLPSDRFFAERPEGSVSTLKIQRTQQEDSAVYLCASRRAGQGSTEAFFGQGTRLTVV.

The chain uses TRBV4-1 and TRBJ2-5, with TRBD1 matching over 11 bases. Germline V CDR1 and CDR2: MGHRA, YSYEKL. The CDR3 sequence is 16 residues long. V was clipped by 6 bases and J by 5 bases; unmatched bases: 11. The CDR3 region has the DNA TGCGCCAGCAGTCACCAACCGGGACAGGGGGGGGAGACCCAGTACTTC. It codes for CASSHQPGQGGETQYF.

The chain carries TRBV4-1 and TRBJ1-4, with TRBD1 as a possible D gene (5 bases). Germline CDR1 reads MGHRA; CDR2 reads YSYEKL. The germline V and J ends were trimmed by 4 bases and 7 bases, with 19 bases remaining between them. The CDR3 sequence is 16 residues long. The DNA for the CDR3 is TGCGCCAGCAGCCCTGGGGACGGGGGACTTAGTGAAAAACTGTTTTTT. It yields the protein CASSPGDGGLSEKLFF.

V and J are TRBV5-1 and TRBJ1-2; the D is unclear. The CDR3 has 14 residues. The germline V and J ends were trimmed by 4 bases and 7 bases, with 17 bases remaining between them. Germline values: CDR1 SGHRS, CDR2 YFSETQ. The CDR3 region is CASSHGLIGGGYTF. DNA of the CDR3: TGCGCCAGCAGCCACGGACTCATCGGCGGTGGCTACACCTTC.

This rearrangement joins TRBV25-1 to TRBJ2-7; 11 bases are a match to TRBD1. This CDR3 region has 12 residues. CDR1 is MGHDK and CDR2 is SYGVNS in the germline V gene. The V gene end was trimmed by 6 bases and the J gene end by 12 bases; junction bases not matched to a gene: 7. As DNA, the CDR3 is TGTGCCAGCAGCGAACTTGGACAGGGGGCGTACTTC. Encoded protein: CASSELGQGAYF.

This chain links TRBV7-9 with TRBJ2-2; D perhaps matches TRBD2 (5 bases). The CDR3 has 14 amino acids. From germline, CDR1 is SEHNR and CDR2 FQNEAQ (reference sequence). V gave up 4 bases and J gave up 6 bases, with 12 bases separating them. CDR3 amino acids: CASSSDGGPGELFF. In DNA, the CDR3 is TGTGCCAGCAGCTCGGACGGAGGACCCGGGGAGCTGTTTTTT.

The chain is built from TRBV28 and TRBJ1-4; 7 nucleotides align to TRBD1. The J segment lost 12 bases and the V segment lost 4 bases, leaving 8 bases of the junction unmatched. Germline values: CDR1 MDHEN, CDR2 SYDVKM. This CDR3 has 13 amino acids. CDR3 coding DNA: TGTGCCAGCAGTTCACAGGGGAATCGGGAACTGTTTTTT. This encodes CASSSQGNRELFF.

In this sample, this clone turned up a few times. This sequence joins TRBV6-1 and TRBJ1-4; TRBD1 agrees at 9 bases. This CDR3 comprises 16 residues. Germline-derived CDR1 and CDR2 are MNHNS and SASEGT. With 2 bases clipped from V and 7 bases from J, the junction kept 8 bases outside the gene matches. As DNA, the CDR3 is TGTGCCAGCAGTGAATCTTGGACAGGGGTACGTGAAAAACTGTTTTTT. Translating it yields CASSESWTGVREKLFF.

This sequence joins TRBV6-4 and TRBJ2-3, with D unclear. Trimming took 0 bases from V and 0 from J, leaving 7 bases between them. The germline CDR1 and CDR2 sequences are MRHNA and SNTAGT. The CDR3 totals 15 residues. CDR3 residues: CASSDSSISTDTQYF. In DNA form, the CDR3 reads TGTGCCAGCAGTGACTCGTCTATTAGCACAGATACGCAGTATTTT.

This chain joins TRBV29-1 and TRBJ2-3, with D possibly TRBD1 on 5 matching bases. Per germline, CDR1 SQVTM and CDR2 ANQGSEA. V dropped 7 bases and J dropped 5 bases, with 16 bases sitting between them. The CDR3 consists of 13 residues. The CDR3: CSAGHGQGDTQYF. The CDR3 nucleotides read TGCAGCGCCGGACATGGTCAAGGAGATACGCAGTATTTT.

The rearrangement joins TRBV7-2 to TRBJ2-7; 7 positions agree with TRBD1. The CDR3 sequence is 15 residues long. Losses at the gene ends were 3 bases for V and 3 bases for J; bases not matched to a gene: 8. Germline CDR1 SGHTA, CDR2 FQGNSA. The CDR3 DNA follows: TGTGCCAGCAGCTTGGTGGAAGGGGGCCACTACGAGCAGTACTTC. It specifies CASSLVEGGHYEQYF.